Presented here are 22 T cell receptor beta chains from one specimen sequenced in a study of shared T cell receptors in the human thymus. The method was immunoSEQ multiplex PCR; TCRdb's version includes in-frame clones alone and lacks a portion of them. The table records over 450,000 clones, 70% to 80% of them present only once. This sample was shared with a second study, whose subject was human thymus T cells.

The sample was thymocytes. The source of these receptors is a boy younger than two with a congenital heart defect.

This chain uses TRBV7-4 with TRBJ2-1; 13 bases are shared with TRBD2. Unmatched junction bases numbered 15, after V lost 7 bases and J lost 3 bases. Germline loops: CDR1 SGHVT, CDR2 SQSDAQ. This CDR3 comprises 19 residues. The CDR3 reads CASTLLGTSGIERYNEQFF. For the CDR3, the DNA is TGTGCCAGCACCCTCCTCGGGACTAGCGGGATAGAGCGCTACAATGAGCAGTTCTTC. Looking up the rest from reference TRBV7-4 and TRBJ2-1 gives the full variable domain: GAGVSQSPRYKVAKRGRDVALRCDSISGHVTLYWYRQTLGQGSEVLTYSQSDAQRDKSGRPSGRFSAERPERSVSTLKIQRTEQGDSAVYLCASTLLGTSGIERYNEQFFGPGTRLTVL.

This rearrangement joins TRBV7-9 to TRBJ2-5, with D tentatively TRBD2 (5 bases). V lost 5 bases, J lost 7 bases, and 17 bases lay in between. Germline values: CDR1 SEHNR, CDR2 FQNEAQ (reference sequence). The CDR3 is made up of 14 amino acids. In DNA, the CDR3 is TGTGCCAGCAGCGGCAGAACGGGGTGGGGGACCCAGTACTTC. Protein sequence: CASSGRTGWGTQYF.

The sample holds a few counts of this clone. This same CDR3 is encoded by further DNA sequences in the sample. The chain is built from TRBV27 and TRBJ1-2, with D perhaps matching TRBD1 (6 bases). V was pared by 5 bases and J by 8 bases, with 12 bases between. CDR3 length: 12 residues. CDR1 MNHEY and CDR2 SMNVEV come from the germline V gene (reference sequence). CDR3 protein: CASSARGAGYTF. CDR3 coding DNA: TGTGCCAGCAGTGCCCGGGGGGCCGGCTACACCTTC.

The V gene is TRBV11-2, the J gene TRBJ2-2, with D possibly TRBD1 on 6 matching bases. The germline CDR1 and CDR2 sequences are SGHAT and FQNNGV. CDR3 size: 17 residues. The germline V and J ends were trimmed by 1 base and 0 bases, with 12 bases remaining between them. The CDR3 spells CASSLVTRGPNTGELFF. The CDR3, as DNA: TGTGCCAGCAGCTTAGTGACCAGGGGCCCGAACACCGGGGAGCTGTTTTTT.

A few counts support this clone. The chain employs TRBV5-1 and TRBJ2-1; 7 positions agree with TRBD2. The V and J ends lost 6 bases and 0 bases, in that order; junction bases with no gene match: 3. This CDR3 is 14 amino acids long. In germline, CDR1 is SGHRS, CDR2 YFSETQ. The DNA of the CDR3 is TGCGCCAGCACCCAGCGGGGCTCCTACAATGAGCAGTTCTTC. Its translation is CASTQRGSYNEQFF.

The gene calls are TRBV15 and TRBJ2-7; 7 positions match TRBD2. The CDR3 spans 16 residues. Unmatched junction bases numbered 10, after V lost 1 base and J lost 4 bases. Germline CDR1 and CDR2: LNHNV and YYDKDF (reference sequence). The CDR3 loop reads CATSRGLAGASYEQYF. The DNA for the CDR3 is TGTGCCACCAGCAGAGGATTGGCGGGAGCATCATACGAGCAGTACTTC. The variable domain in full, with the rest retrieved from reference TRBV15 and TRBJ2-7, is DAMVIQNPRYQVTQFGKPVTLSCSQTLNHNVMYWYQQKSSQAPKLLFHYYDKDFNNEADTPDNFQSRRPNTSFCFLDIRSPGLGDTAMYLCATSRGLAGASYEQYFGPGTRLTVT.

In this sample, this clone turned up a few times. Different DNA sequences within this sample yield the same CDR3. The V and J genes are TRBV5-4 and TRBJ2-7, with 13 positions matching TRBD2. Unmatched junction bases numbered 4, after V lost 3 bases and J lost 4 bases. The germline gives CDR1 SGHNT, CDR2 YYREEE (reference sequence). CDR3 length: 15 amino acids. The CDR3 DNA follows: TGTGCCAGCAGCTCCCGGACTAGCGGGAGATACGAGCAGTACTTC. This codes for CASSSRTSGRYEQYF.

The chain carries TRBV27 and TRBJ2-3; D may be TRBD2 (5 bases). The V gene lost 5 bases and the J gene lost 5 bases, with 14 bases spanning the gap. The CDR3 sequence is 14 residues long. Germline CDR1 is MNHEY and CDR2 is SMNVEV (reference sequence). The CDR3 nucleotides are TGTGCCAGCAGTACCAAGACTATTTTAGATACGCAGTATTTT. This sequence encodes CASSTKTILDTQYF.

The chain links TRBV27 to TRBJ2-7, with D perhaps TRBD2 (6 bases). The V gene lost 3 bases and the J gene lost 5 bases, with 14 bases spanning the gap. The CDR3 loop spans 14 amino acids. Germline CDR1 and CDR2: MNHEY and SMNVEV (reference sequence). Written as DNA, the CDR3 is TGTGCCAGCAGTTTGAGGGGAGGATCTGACGAGCAGTACTTC. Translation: CASSLRGGSDEQYF.

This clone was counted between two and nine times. This chain's CDR3 is CASSIPPESGGPPTYNEQFF. DNA of the CDR3: TGTGCCAGCAGCATCCCCCCTGAATCGGGAGGGCCACCCACCTACAATGAGCAGTTCTTC. The chain combines TRBV7-6 with TRBJ2-1; 8 bases fit TRBD2. With 5 bases clipped from V and 2 bases from J, the junction kept 20 bases outside the gene matches. From germline, CDR1 is SGHVS and CDR2 FNYEAQ. This CDR3 comprises 20 residues.

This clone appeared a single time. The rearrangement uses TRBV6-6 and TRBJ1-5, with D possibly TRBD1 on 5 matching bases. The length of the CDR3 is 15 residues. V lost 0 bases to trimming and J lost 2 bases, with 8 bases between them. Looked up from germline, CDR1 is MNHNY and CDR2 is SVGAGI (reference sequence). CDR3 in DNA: TGTGCCAGCAGTTACTCCAGGGTGCGCAATCAGCCCCAGCATTTT. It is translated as CASSYSRVRNQPQHF.

The CDR3, as DNA: TGTGCCGCTCAGGGGGGCCGGGAAAAACTGTTTTTT. It specifies CAAQGGREKLFF. V gene TRBV15 combines with J gene TRBJ1-4; 7 bases fit TRBD1. This CDR3 is 12 amino acids long. The V and J ends lost 11 bases and 8 bases, in that order; junction bases with no gene match: 8. Germline V gives CDR1 LNHNV, CDR2 YYDKDF (reference sequence). Together with reference TRBV15 and TRBJ1-4, the CDR3 gives the full variable domain: DAMVIQNPRYQVTQFGKPVTLSCSQTLNHNVMYWYQQKSSQAPKLLFHYYDKDFNNEADTPDNFQSRRPNTSFCFLDIRSPGLGDTAMYLCAAQGGREKLFFGSGTQLSVL.

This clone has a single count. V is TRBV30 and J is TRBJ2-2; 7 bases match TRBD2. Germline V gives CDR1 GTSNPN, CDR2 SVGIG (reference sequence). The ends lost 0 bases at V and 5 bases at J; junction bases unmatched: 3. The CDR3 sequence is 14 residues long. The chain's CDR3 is CAWSVREGTGELFF. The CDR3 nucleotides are TGTGCCTGGAGTGTTAGGGAGGGAACCGGGGAGCTGTTTTTT.

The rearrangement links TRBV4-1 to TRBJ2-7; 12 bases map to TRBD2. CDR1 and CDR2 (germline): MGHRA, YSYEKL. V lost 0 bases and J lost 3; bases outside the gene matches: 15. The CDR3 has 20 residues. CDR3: CASSQEKTSGSRGIFYEQYF. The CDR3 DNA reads TGCGCCAGCAGCCAAGAGAAGACTAGCGGGAGTAGGGGCATCTTCTACGAGCAGTACTTC.

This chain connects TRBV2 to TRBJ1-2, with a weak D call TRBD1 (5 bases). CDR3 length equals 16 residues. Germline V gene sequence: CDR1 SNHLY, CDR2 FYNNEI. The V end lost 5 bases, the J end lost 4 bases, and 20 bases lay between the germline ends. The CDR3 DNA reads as TGTGCCAGCAGTAGGGGCTTAGCCCTGCGAACCTATGGCTACACCTTC. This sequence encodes CASSRGLALRTYGYTF.

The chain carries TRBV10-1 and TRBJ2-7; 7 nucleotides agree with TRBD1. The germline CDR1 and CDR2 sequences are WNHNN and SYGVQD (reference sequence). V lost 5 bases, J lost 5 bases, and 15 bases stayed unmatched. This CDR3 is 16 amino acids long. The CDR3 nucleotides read TGCGCCAGCAGTCCATCGACAGGGAAGTACGCGGACGAGCAGTACTTC. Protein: CASSPSTGKYADEQYF.

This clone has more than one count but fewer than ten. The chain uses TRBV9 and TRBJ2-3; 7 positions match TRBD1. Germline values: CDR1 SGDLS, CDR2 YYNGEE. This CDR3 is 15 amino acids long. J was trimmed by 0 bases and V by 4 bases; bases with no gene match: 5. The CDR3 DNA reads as TGTGCCAGCAGCCCCTCACAGGGGAGCACAGATACGCAGTATTTT. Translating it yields CASSPSQGSTDTQYF.

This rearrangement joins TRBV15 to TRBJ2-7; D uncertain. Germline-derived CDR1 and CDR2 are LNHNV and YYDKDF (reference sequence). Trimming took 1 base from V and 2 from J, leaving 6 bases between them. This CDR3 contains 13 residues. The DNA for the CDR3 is TGTGCCACCAGCAGAGGTTTCACCTACGAGCAGTACTTC. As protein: CATSRGFTYEQYF.

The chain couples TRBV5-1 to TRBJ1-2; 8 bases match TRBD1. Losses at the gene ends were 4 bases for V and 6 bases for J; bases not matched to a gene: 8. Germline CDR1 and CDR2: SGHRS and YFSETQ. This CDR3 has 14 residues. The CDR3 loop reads CASSTGQGLHGYTF. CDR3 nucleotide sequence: TGCGCCAGCAGCACAGGACAGGGACTACATGGCTACACCTTC.

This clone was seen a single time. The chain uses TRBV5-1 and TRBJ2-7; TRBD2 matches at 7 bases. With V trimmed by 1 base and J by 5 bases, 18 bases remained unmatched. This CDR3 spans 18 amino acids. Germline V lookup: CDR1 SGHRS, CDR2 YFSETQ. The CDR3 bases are TGCGCCAGCAGCTTGCCCTGGGGCGGGAGTATTGTATCTGACGAGCAGTACTTC. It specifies CASSLPWGGSIVSDEQYF.

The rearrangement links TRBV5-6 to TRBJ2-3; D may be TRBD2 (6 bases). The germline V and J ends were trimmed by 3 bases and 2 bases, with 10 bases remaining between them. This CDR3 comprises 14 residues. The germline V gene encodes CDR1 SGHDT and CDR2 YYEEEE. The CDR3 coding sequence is TGTGCCAGCAGCTCAGGGACTCCCACAGATACGCAGTATTTT. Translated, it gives CASSSGTPTDTQYF.

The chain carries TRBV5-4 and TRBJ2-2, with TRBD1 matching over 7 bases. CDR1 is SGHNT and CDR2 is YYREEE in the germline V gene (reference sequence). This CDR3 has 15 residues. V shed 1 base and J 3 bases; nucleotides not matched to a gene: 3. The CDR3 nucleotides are TGTGCCAGCAGCTTGAGGGGGCACGACACCGGGGAGCTGTTTTTT. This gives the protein CASSLRGHDTGELFF. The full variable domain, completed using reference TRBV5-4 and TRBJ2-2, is ETGVTQSPTHLIKTRGQQVTLRCSSQSGHNTVSWYQQALGQGPQFIFQYYREEENGRGNFPPRFSGLQFPNYSSELNVNALELDDSALYLCASSLRGHDTGELFFGEGSRLTVL.